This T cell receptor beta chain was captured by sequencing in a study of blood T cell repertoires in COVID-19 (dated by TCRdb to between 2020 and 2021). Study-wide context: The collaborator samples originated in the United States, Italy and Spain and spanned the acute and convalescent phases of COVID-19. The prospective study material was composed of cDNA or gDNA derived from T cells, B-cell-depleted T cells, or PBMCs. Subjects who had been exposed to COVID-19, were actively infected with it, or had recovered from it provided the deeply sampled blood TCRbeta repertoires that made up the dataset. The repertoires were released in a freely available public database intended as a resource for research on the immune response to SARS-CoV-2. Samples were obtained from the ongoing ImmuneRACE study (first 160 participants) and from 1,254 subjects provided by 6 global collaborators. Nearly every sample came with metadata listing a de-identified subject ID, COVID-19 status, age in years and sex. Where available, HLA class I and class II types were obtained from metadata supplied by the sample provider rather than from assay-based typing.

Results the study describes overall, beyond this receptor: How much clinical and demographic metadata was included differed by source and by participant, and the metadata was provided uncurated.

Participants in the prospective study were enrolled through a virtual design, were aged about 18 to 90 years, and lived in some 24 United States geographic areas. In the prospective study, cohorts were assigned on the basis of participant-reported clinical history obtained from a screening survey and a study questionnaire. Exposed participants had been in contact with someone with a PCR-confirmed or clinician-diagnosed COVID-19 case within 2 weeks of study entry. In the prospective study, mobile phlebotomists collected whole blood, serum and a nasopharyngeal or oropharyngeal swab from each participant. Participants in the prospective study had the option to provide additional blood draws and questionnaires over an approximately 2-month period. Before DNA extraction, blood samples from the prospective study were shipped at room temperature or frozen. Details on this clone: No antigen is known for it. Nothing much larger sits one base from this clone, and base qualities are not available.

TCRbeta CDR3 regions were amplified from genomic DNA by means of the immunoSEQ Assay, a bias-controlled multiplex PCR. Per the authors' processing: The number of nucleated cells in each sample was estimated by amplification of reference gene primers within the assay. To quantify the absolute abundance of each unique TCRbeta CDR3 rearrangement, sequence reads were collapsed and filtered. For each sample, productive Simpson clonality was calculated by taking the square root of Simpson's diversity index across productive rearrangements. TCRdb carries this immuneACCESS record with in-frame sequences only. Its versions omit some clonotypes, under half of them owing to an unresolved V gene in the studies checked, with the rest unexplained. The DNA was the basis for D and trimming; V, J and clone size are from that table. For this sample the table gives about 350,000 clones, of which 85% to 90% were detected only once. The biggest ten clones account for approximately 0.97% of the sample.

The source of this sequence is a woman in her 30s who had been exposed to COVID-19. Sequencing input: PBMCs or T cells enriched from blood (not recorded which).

CDR3 loop: CASRTTSNEQFF. The DNA is as follows: TGTGCCAGCAGAACAACTAGCAATGAGCAGTTCTTC. The chain joins TRBV12-3 or TRBV12-4 to TRBJ2-1, with TRBD2 perhaps the D gene, on 5 matching bases. Deletion took 6 bases off V and 6 bases off J, with a span of 9 bases between the germline ends. Including cysteine and phenylalanine, the CDR3 has 12 amino acids. Only the CDR3 region is kept as DNA, spanning 36 bases read in frame from base 1.